These 10 T cell receptor beta chains came from one sample sequenced in a study of blood T cell repertoires in COVID-19 (TCRdb year 2020). Libraries were made using the immunoSEQ multiplex PCR assay. This is the immuneACCESS table as TCRdb keeps it, with only in-frame sequences that have V and J called. A part of the clones is gone; compared with another copy, unresolved V genes explain less than half, and the rest is unexplained. The sample has approximately 210,000 clones on record, under 90% of them singletons. The ten largest clones represent about 3.3% of the sample. The sample taken for sequencing was PBMCs or T cells enriched from blood (not recorded which). These TCRs come from a woman aged 60 to 75 who had recovered from COVID-19.

The chain combines TRBV18 with TRBJ2-7, with TRBD1 identical over 7 bases. CDR1 is KGHSH and CDR2 is LQKENI in the germline V gene. There are 14 residues in the CDR3. V was pared by 3 bases and J by 6 bases, with 8 bases of the junction left unmatched. CDR3 amino acids: CASSPTGLSFEQYF. The CDR3 DNA reads TGTGCCAGCTCACCGACAGGGCTGAGTTTCGAGCAGTACTTC.

The J gene is TRBJ2-3, the V gene TRBV5-1; unclear D gene. CDR1 is SGHRS and CDR2 is YFSETQ in the germline V gene. The CDR3 totals 16 residues. Deletions cut 1 base from V and 1 base from J, with 13 bases between. The CDR3 DNA sequence: TGCGCCAGCAGCTTGCTAGGTGCTGTTGGCACAGATACGCAGTATTTT. Translation: CASSLLGAVGTDTQYF.

The chain is built from TRBV5-4 and TRBJ2-7; 7 positions agree with TRBD2. This CDR3 is built from 15 residues. Unmatched junction bases numbered 12, after V lost 2 bases and J lost 7 bases. CDR1 is SGHNT and CDR2 is YYREEE in the germline V gene (reference sequence). The CDR3 nucleotides read TGTGCCAGCAGCTTAAGCGGGGACGTGGGGAGGGAGCAGTACTTC. Translating gives CASSLSGDVGREQYF. Full variable domain (outside the CDR3, taken from reference TRBV5-4 and TRBJ2-7): ETGVTQSPTHLIKTRGQQVTLRCSSQSGHNTVSWYQQALGQGPQFIFQYYREEENGRGNFPPRFSGLQFPNYSSELNVNALELDDSALYLCASSLSGDVGREQYFGPGTRLTVT.

This clone was counted only a few times. The CDR3 here is CAISERQGDDGYTF. The CDR3 DNA reads as TGTGCCATCAGTGAGAGGCAGGGTGATGACGGCTACACCTTC. The chain employs TRBV10-3 and TRBJ1-2; perhaps TRBD1 as D (5 bases). CDR1 ENHRY and CDR2 SYGVKD come from the germline V gene. The V gene lost 2 bases and the J gene lost 8 bases, with 15 bases spanning the gap. The CDR3 runs 14 residues.

The CDR3 nucleotides are TGTGCCAGCAGTCTACAGGTCAATAGCAATCAGCCCCAGCATTTT. It yields the protein CASSLQVNSNQPQHF. The gene calls are TRBV6-5 and TRBJ1-5, with D possibly matching TRBD1 (5 bases). V was trimmed by 5 bases and J by 0 bases, leaving 11 bases between them. Germline assignment: CDR1 MNHEY and CDR2 SVGAGI. The CDR3 contains 15 residues.

The V and J genes are TRBV7-2 and TRBJ2-5; D is undetermined. Trimming removed 5 bases from V and 2 bases from J, with 15 bases in between. Germline CDR1 and CDR2: SGHTA and FQGNSA. CDR3 length equals 15 residues. CDR3 sequence reads: CASSTVMNSQETQYF. For the CDR3, the DNA is TGTGCCAGCAGCACGGTCATGAACTCACAAGAGACCCAGTACTTC.

The genes are TRBV3-1 (or the pseudogene TRBV3-2) and TRBJ1-1; D not certain. CDR3 length: 15 residues. Trimming took off 0 bases at V and 5 bases at J, with 13 bases between the two ends. Germline V gives CDR1 LGHDT, CDR2 YNNKEL (reference sequence). The CDR3 here is CASSQDRRGGTEAFF. DNA for the CDR3: TGTGCCAGCAGCCAAGATCGGAGAGGAGGGACTGAAGCTTTCTTT.

The chain is built from TRBV7-9 and TRBJ1-2, with D unresolved. The CDR3 totals 13 residues. Looked up from germline, CDR1 is SEHNR and CDR2 is FQNEAQ (reference sequence). The ends were cut back, 5 bases at V and 0 bases at J, with 7 bases in the middle. In nucleotides, the CDR3 is TGTGCCAGCAGCCCACGAGCTAACTATGGCTACACCTTC. Protein: CASSPRANYGYTF.

J is TRBJ2-7 and V is TRBV10-1, with 9 bases aligning to TRBD1. Germline V lookup: CDR1 WNHNN, CDR2 SYGVQD (reference sequence). The CDR3 consists of 14 residues. Trimming took 3 bases from V and 4 from J; bases not matched to a gene: 4. The CDR3 coding sequence is TGCGCCAGCAGTGATGGGACAGGGTTGTACGAGCAGTACTTC. It specifies CASSDGTGLYEQYF.

The chain employs TRBV9 and TRBJ2-1, with 9 bases identical to TRBD1. The CDR3 spans 16 residues. V lost 4 bases, J lost 4 bases, and 9 bases stayed unmatched. Germline CDR1 and CDR2: SGDLS and YYNGEE. The CDR3 region is CASSSTGTGYYNEQFF. In DNA, the CDR3 is TGTGCCAGCAGCTCTACAGGGACAGGGTATTACAATGAGCAGTTCTTC. Full variable domain (rest looked up from reference TRBV9 and TRBJ2-1): DSGVTQTPKHLITATGQRVTLRCSPRSGDLSVYWYQQSLDQGLQFLIQYYNGEERAKGNILERFSAQQFPDLHSELNLSSLELGDSALYFCASSSTGTGYYNEQFFGPGTRLTVL.